This is a list of T cell receptor beta chains from one sample in a study of post-analysis software for immune sequencing data. TCRdb passed the PCR reads through MiXCR, listing each CDR3 protein once. The table lists about 540,000 distinct CDR3 sequences, less than 40% of them singletons, with around 6.1% in the top ten. Sequenced input: blood. These receptors were taken from a girl under 18 with multiple sclerosis. Both conserved end residues are part of each CDR3. The order of the fields is J gene, V gene, D gene, clone size, CDR3 protein, CDR3 DNA. A D gene is named only where the DNA matches it firmly. Size is omitted from some rows. Given values are once, few, many or a class for expanded clones.

>TRBJ2-7|TRBV3-1|.|few
CASSQEAGEQYF
TGTGCCAGCAGCCAAGAGGCGGGCGAGCAGTACTTC
>TRBJ2-3|TRBV6-2/TRBV6-3|.|.
CASRKTTTDTQYF
TGTGCCAGCAGGAAAACTACTACAGATACGCAGTATTTT
>TRBJ1-5|TRBV20-1|.|.
CSARELAGPWPQHF
TGCAGTGCTAGAGAGTTGGCAGGGCCTTGGCCCCAGCATTTT
>TRBJ2-5|TRBV6-1|.|.
CASSEARKTQYF
TGTGCCAGCAGTGAAGCGAGGAAGACCCAGTACTTC
>TRBJ2-7|TRBV7-9|TRBD1|.
CASSRGQSRAYEQYF
TGTGCCAGCAGCCGGGGACAGTCTAGGGCCTACGAGCAGTACTTC
>TRBJ1-2|TRBV29-1|.|few
CSVSDRGGYTF
TGCAGCGTCTCGGACAGAGGAGGCTACACCTTC
>TRBJ2-7|TRBV5-1|.|.
CASSLASGLEQYF
TGCGCCAGCAGCTTGGCGAGTGGACTCGAGCAGTACTTC
>TRBJ2-7|TRBV20-1|.|.
CSAREVIRATYEQYF
TGCAGTGCTAGAGAGGTTATCAGGGCAACCTACGAGCAGTACTTC
>TRBJ1-1|TRBV20-1|.|.
CSATEQDLTMNTEAFF
TGCAGTGCTACTGAACAGGACCTCACTATGAACACTGAAGCTTTCTTT
>TRBJ1-2|TRBV20-1|.|.
CSARDSGTNYGYTF
TGCAGTGCTAGAGATTCGGGGACTAACTATGGCTACACCTTC
>TRBJ2-7|TRBV7-8|.|.
CASSPVGEAFYEQYF
TGTGCCAGCAGCCCTGTGGGGGAAGCATTCTACGAGCAGTACTTC
>TRBJ1-2|TRBV4-1|.|few
CASSQGQANYGYTF
TGCGCCAGCAGCCAAGGTCAAGCTAACTATGGCTACACCTTC
>TRBJ2-5|TRBV20-1|.|.
CSAAVSSRGTRETQYF
TGCAGTGCTGCCGTTTCTAGTAGGGGGACCCGGGAGACCCAGTACTTC
>TRBJ2-7|TRBV27|.|.
CATRRGFYEQYF
TGTGCCACCCGACGGGGGTTCTACGAGCAGTACTTC
>TRBJ2-5|TRBV20-1|.|.
CSASLALRTQYF
TGCAGTGCTAGCCTAGCACTTAGGACCCAGTACTTC
>TRBJ2-1|TRBV20-1|.|.
CSARDPVSGSNEQFF
TGCAGTGCTAGAGATCCTGTCTCAGGGTCAAATGAGCAGTTCTTC
>TRBJ2-1|TRBV28|.|few
CASSDYSSYNEQFF
TGTGCCAGCAGTGACTATAGCTCCTACAATGAGCAGTTCTTC
>TRBJ2-1|TRBV6-5|.|few
CASTPLGGKEGEQFF
TGTGCCAGCACCCCGCTCGGGGGAAAGGAAGGTGAGCAGTTCTTC
>TRBJ1-5|TRBV3-1|.|once
CASSHVGRRYNQPQHF
TGTGCCAGCAGCCATGTCGGACGTAGGTACAATCAGCCCCAGCATTTT
>TRBJ2-1|TRBV6-4|TRBD2|many
CASSDSKRGGFNEQFF
TGTGCCAGCAGTGACTCGAAGCGGGGGGGCTTCAATGAGCAGTTCTTC
>TRBJ2-3|TRBV20-1|.|.
CRAEVDTQYF
TGCAGGGCGGAGGTAGATACGCAGTATTTT
>TRBJ2-2|TRBV5-1|.|.
CASSLAQAGKEKLFF
TGCGCCAGCAGCTTGGCCCAGGCAGGGAAGGAGAAGCTGTTTTTT
>TRBJ1-2|TRBV7-8|TRBD1|few
CASSTQGAQGYTF
TGTGCCAGCAGCACACAGGGGGCGCAGGGCTACACCTTC
>TRBJ1-6|TRBV5-1|.|.
CASSRQEASPPHF
TGCGCCAGCAGCCGACAGGAGGCTTCACCCCCCCACTTT
>TRBJ2-2|TRBV7-9|.|.
CASSLRAANTGELFF
TGTGCCAGCAGCTTAAGGGCAGCGAACACCGGGGAGCTGTTTTTT
>TRBJ1-1|TRBV5-6|.|few
CASSFGGTNTEAFF
TGTGCCAGCAGCTTTGGGGGAACGAACACTGAAGCTTTCTTT